This T cell receptor beta chain is from a study of OX40 agonist ivuxolimab in advanced cancers. Study overall: Having had anti-PD-1, anti-PD-L1 or anti-CTLA-4 therapy before was allowed, and approximately 40% had some.

Of note for this clone: Its antigen is not identified.

Study-wide points: Circulating CD4+ and CD8+ T cells showed clonal expansion by week 6 at 0.1 to 3.0 mg/kg. In CD8+ T cells, expanded clones were on average more numerous than in CD4+.

Only in-frame clones appear in the TCRdb table, and some are missing; sequencing was by immunoSEQ multiplex PCR. This sample yields about 46,000 clones, of which 87% are seen a single time; more than 13% belongs to the top ten. Trimming took 6 bases from V and 9 from J; bases not matched to a gene: 9. CDR3 size: 15 residues. The V gene's germline CDR1 is ENHRY and CDR2 SYGVKD. The material was CD4+ or CD8+ T cells sorted from blood, obtained in a trial of the OX40 agonist ivuxolimab. The V call is TRBV10-3, the J call TRBJ1-6; 9 nucleotides align to TRBD1. The receptor comes from an adult with an advanced solid tumor such as melanoma, head and neck, liver or kidney cancer. CDR3 protein: CAISRADRGSSPLHF. CDR3 sequence (DNA): TGTGCCATCAGCAGAGCGGACAGGGGCTCTTCACCCCTCCACTTT.